This is a list of T cell receptor beta chains from one sample in a study of blood T cells in healthy people across ages. MiXCR was run by TCRdb on the 5' RACE reads, yielding one entry per CDR3 protein. The profile shows about 1,800,000 distinct CDR3 sequences, about 30% of them singletons. Material for sequencing was blood. These receptors were collected from a woman in her 30s in good health. Each CDR3 is given with its conserved first and last residue. A D gene is named only where the DNA matches it firmly. Expanded clones are given a class, and other clones once, few, many or no size at all.

CDR3 DNA,CDR3 protein,D gene,clone size,J gene,CDR3 length,V gene
TGTGCCAGCAGCTTAGGGAAGACTAGCGGGAGGGTTTACGAGCAGTACTTC,CASSLGKTSGRVYEQYF,TRBD2,few,TRBJ2-7,17,TRBV7-9
TGTGCCAGCAGCTTAGTGGGACAGGGTATCCTAGCCAAAAACATTCAGTACTTC,CASSLVGQGILAKNIQYF,TRBD1,few,TRBJ2-4,18,TRBV11-2
TGTGCCAGCAGTGCTGACAGGAGGAGCACAGATACGCAGTATTTT,CASSADRRSTDTQYF,.,once,TRBJ2-3,15,TRBV2
TGTGCCAGCAGACTCGGACAGGGGGTGGCTGGGGCCAACGTCCTGACTTTC,CASRLGQGVAGANVLTF,TRBD1,.,TRBJ2-6,17,TRBV6-5
TGCGCCACCAGGGTTGGGGGTAGCGGATACGAGCAGTACTTC,CATRVGGSGYEQYF,.,few,TRBJ2-7,14,TRBV5-1
TGTGCCAGCAGTGAAGTGGTACGCCCAGGTACAGATACGCAGTATTTT,CASSEVVRPGTDTQYF,.,few,TRBJ2-3,16,TRBV6-1
TGCAGTGCTAGGCCCATACTAGCGGGATCAGATACGCAGTATTTT,CSARPILAGSDTQYF,TRBD2,.,TRBJ2-3,15,TRBV20-1
TGCAGTGCCCCGGGACAGGGGGGGGAGACCCAGTACTTC,CSAPGQGGETQYF,TRBD1,many,TRBJ2-5,13,TRBV20-1
TGCGCCAGCAGCGGAGCCTACAATGAGCAGTTCTTC,CASSGAYNEQFF,.,many,TRBJ2-1,12,TRBV5-1
TGCAGTGCCCCCGACAGGGGTGGGGCCTACGAGCAGTACTTC,CSAPDRGGAYEQYF,TRBD1,.,TRBJ2-7,14,TRBV20-1
TGTGCCAGCAGACCCGGACGTAACACCGGGGAGCTGTTTTTT,CASRPGRNTGELFF,.,.,TRBJ2-2,14,TRBV13
TGTGCCAGCAGCGTAGCGGCTACTAGCGGGGGACAGCAGTTCTTC,CASSVAATSGGQQFF,TRBD2,few,TRBJ2-1,15,TRBV9
TGCAGCGTTGCGACAGGGAGGGATGGCTACACCTTC,CSVATGRDGYTF,TRBD1,few,TRBJ1-2,12,TRBV29-1
TGTGCCAGCAGCAAAGGGTCGAACTATGGCTACACCTTC,CASSKGSNYGYTF,.,many,TRBJ1-2,13,TRBV25-1
TGTGCCAGCAGAGCCTATAGCGGGGGCGGACTTACGCAGTATTTT,CASRAYSGGGLTQYF,TRBD2,.,TRBJ2-3,15,TRBV2
TGCGCCAGCAGCTCGGCCTCAAAGGCCCACGAGCAGTACTTC,CASSSASKAHEQYF,.,.,TRBJ2-7,14,TRBV5-1
TGCAGCGTTGAGCGGGGAAGTGGCTACACCTTC,CSVERGSGYTF,.,.,TRBJ1-2,11,TRBV29-1
TGTGCCAGCAGATACAGAAGGACTAGCGGGAGGACGGGCTCCTACAATGAGCAGTTCTTC,CASRYRRTSGRTGSYNEQFF,TRBD2,many,TRBJ2-1,20,TRBV6-5
TGTGCCAGCAGTTCGGCACCTTCTAACTATGGCTACACCTTC,CASSSAPSNYGYTF,.,.,TRBJ1-2,14,TRBV28
TGCGCCAGCAGCCTGACGGTTGGGAAAGATACGCAGTATTTT,CASSLTVGKDTQYF,.,.,TRBJ2-3,14,TRBV4-3
TGCAGTGCCTCCTCCCTCGCGGGGGGCGAAAGGGCAGAGACCCAGTACTTC,CSASSLAGGERAETQYF,TRBD2,many,TRBJ2-5,17,TRBV20-1
TGTGCCAGCAGTTCCGGGACGGGTGGATGGCAGCCCCAGCATTTT,CASSSGTGGWQPQHF,.,few,TRBJ1-5,15,TRBV28
TGTGCCAGCAGTGCGAAGCAGGGGAGGGCCCCCCGACACGAGCAGTACTTC,CASSAKQGRAPRHEQYF,.,few,TRBJ2-7,17,TRBV2
TGTGCCAGCAGCGTCTTATCCGAGGGGGGGAAGCAGTTCTTC,CASSVLSEGGKQFF,.,many,TRBJ2-1,14,TRBV9
TGTGCCAGCAGCTTCCCTCCGGGACCTAAATTCCCCGAGCAGTACTTC,CASSFPPGPKFPEQYF,.,few,TRBJ2-7,16,TRBV6-4
TGTGCCAGTAGTTTCACGGGACCCTCCTACGAGCAGTACTTC,CASSFTGPSYEQYF,.,few,TRBJ2-7,14,TRBV19
TGTGCCAGCAGCCGCGCGGACGTGAGAGCGAACACCGGGGAGCTGTTTTTT,CASSRADVRANTGELFF,.,.,TRBJ2-2,17,TRBV7-2
TGTGCCAGCAGCAGGACGGTCCTACCTTATTACTACACCTTC,CASSRTVLPYYYTF,.,.,TRBJ1-2,14,TRBV5-5
TGTGCCAGCAACCTAGCGGCGGGCGCTCGCTACGAGCAGTACTTC,CASNLAAGARYEQYF,TRBD2,few,TRBJ2-7,15,TRBV6-2/TRBV6-3
TGCGCCAGCAGCTTGGTGCCCTTACAGGGAAGCTCCTACAATGAGCAGTTCTTC,CASSLVPLQGSSYNEQFF,.,few,TRBJ2-1,18,TRBV5-1
TGTGCCAGCGGGGCCCGAACTGGGGCCAACGTCCTGACTTTC,CASGARTGANVLTF,.,.,TRBJ2-6,14,TRBV3-1
TGTGCCAGCAGCTTCGTGGAATCGGGATTTTATGGCTACACCTTC,CASSFVESGFYGYTF,.,.,TRBJ1-2,15,TRBV7-8
TGTGCCAGCAGGTTCGGGGGCCCGAGCTCTGGGGCCAACGTCCTGACTTTC,CASRFGGPSSGANVLTF,.,few,TRBJ2-6,17,TRBV11-2
TGTGCCAGCTGCTATAGCGGAACCTACGAGCAGTACTTC,CASCYSGTYEQYF,.,few,TRBJ2-7,13,TRBV6-2/TRBV6-3
TGTGCCACGGGACAGGGTCGGTTTGAAAAACTGTTTTTT,CATGQGRFEKLFF,TRBD1,few,TRBJ1-4,13,TRBV6-5
TGTGCCAGCAGTTTCCGCGGACTACACACAGATACGCAGTATTTT,CASSFRGLHTDTQYF,.,.,TRBJ2-3,15,TRBV27
TGTGCCAGCAGCGTAGGTGGGGGGACCCAGTACTTC,CASSVGGGTQYF,.,many,TRBJ2-5,12,TRBV9
TGCAGTGCTAGGCCCCCTGGGGACAACGGCTACACCTTC,CSARPPGDNGYTF,.,few,TRBJ1-2,13,TRBV20-1
TGTGCCAGCAGTTCCGACAGGTCCAACGTCCTGACTTTC,CASSSDRSNVLTF,.,.,TRBJ2-6,13,TRBV12-3/TRBV12-4
TGCAGTGCTAGAAAAGCGGCAGGGCCATTCACTGAAGCTTTCTTT,CSARKAAGPFTEAFF,.,once,TRBJ1-1,15,TRBV20-1
TGCGCCAGCAGCCAAGGGATCTCGGTAGACTATGGCTACACCTTC,CASSQGISVDYGYTF,.,.,TRBJ1-2,15,TRBV4-3
TGTGCCAGCAGCTCGGCCCCCTATGGCTACACCTTC,CASSSAPYGYTF,.,many,TRBJ1-2,12,TRBV7-9
TGTGCCAGCACTCGGGACTCCCAAGAGACCCAGTACTTC,CASTRDSQETQYF,.,.,TRBJ2-5,13,TRBV2
TGTGCCAGCAGTTACTCTGGGACTAACCAAGAGACCCAGTACTTC,CASSYSGTNQETQYF,TRBD2,many,TRBJ2-5,15,TRBV6-5
TGTGCCAGCAGCCAACTGTACGGGACCCAGTACTTC,CASSQLYGTQYF,.,.,TRBJ2-5,12,TRBV9
TGTGCCAGCAGCGTAGACCAAAATCAGCCCCAGCATTTT,CASSVDQNQPQHF,.,.,TRBJ1-5,13,TRBV7-9
TGTGCCACCGCCCCTTACTCAGGGGCGGAGACCCAGTACTTC,CATAPYSGAETQYF,.,many,TRBJ2-5,14,TRBV7-7
TGTGCCAGCAGCTCGAGGATCATTAACACTGAAGCTTTCTTT,CASSSRIINTEAFF,.,.,TRBJ1-1,14,TRBV11-2
TGTGCCACCAGTGATCCATTCGGGGGGCTCCGGGATACGCAGTATTTT,CATSDPFGGLRDTQYF,.,.,TRBJ2-3,16,TRBV24-1
TGTGCCAGCAGCTGGGCCGGCAGGGCTATGAACGAGCAGTACTTC,CASSWAGRAMNEQYF,.,many,TRBJ2-7,15,TRBV7-2
TGTGCCAGCAAACCGACAGCCACCTACGAGCAGTACTTC,CASKPTATYEQYF,.,many,TRBJ2-7,13,TRBV6-5
TGCAGTGCTAGTATGGGGGTAGGAGATACGCATTATTTT,CSASMGVGDTHYF,.,.,TRBJ2-3,13,TRBV20-1